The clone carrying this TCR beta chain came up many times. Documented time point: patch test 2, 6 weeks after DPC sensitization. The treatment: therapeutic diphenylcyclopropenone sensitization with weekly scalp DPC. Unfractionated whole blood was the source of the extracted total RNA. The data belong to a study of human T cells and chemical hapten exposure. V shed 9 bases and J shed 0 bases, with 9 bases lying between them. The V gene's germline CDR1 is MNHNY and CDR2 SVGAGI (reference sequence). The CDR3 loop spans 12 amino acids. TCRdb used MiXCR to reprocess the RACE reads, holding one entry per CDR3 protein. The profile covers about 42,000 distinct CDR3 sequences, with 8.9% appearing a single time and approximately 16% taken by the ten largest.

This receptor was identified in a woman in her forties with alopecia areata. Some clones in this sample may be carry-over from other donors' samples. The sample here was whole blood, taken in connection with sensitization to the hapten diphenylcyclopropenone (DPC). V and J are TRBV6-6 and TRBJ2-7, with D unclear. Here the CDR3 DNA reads TGTGCCAGTAGTCGCAACTCCTACGAGCAGTACTTC. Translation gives CASSRNSYEQYF.